The present entry profiles one T cell receptor beta chain with its context. Its specificity is not known. V was clipped by 5 bases and J by 8 bases; unmatched bases: 7. Germline CDR1 reads SGDLS; CDR2 reads YYNGEE. The CDR3 consists of 13 residues. This entry is derived from a study of shared clonotypes between healthy human individuals. Study conclusions and caveats: Investigators collected only blood, and repertoires in tissues likely differ.

Genomic DNA per cell subset filled all wells of several immunoSEQ plates. Generated by immunoSEQ multiplex PCR, the TCRdb table keeps only in-frame clones and is missing some. The repertoire holds around 1,000,000 clones, roughly 77% seen once, with over 0.8% in the top ten. V gene TRBV9 combines with J gene TRBJ2-1; 7 bases are shared with TRBD1. This TCR was sampled from a man aged 18 to 29 in good health. Some clones in this sample may be carry-over from other donors' samples. Sample: memory CD4+ T cells from PBMCs. Subset noted: CD45RA-negative fraction. In DNA form, the CDR3 reads TGTGCCAGCAGTTTACATACAGGGGATGAGCAGTTCTTC. The encoded protein is CASSLHTGDEQFF.